This T cell receptor beta chain was sequenced for a study of Tregs in tolerant kidney transplant recipients. CDR1 and CDR2 from the germline V gene are MNHEY and SMNVEV (reference sequence). CDR3 length equals 14 residues. Trimming removed 2 bases from V and 0 bases from J, with 7 bases in between. Some clones are missing from TCRdb's copy, which holds only in-frame ones; the method was immunoSEQ multiplex PCR. The data contain hundreds of thousands of clones, roughly four fifths of them singletons. Overall study findings and caveats: The small number of patients limits these findings pending further validation. Biological reproducibility was not directly addressed, but technical replication error appeared minimal.

A note on this clone: The antigen remains undetermined.

Thawed PBMCs were FACS-sorted into unstimulated CD4+CD25+CD127- regulatory T cells, CD4+CD25- non-regulatory cells, CD4 and CD8 cells. Specimen: CD4+ T cells from blood. The receptor was derived from a human donor in good health. V is TRBV27 and J is TRBJ1-2, with D unclear. CDR3 DNA: TGTGCCAGCAGTTTAAGGAGGTCTAACTATGGCTACACCTTC. Protein: CASSLRRSNYGYTF.